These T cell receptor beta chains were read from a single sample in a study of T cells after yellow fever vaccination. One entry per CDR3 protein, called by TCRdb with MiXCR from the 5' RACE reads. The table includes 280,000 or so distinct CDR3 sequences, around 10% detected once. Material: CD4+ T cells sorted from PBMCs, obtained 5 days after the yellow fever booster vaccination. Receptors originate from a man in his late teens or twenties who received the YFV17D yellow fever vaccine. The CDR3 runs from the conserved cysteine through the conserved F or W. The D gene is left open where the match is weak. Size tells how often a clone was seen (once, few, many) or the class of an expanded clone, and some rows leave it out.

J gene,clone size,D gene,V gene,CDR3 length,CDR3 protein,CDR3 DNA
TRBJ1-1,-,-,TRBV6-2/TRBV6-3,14,CASTPGELNTEAFF,TGTGCCAGCACCCCGGGGGAGTTGAACACTGAAGCTTTCTTT
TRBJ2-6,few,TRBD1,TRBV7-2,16,CASSPQGRSGANVLTF,TGTGCCAGCAGTCCACAGGGGCGCTCTGGGGCCAACGTCCTGACTTTC
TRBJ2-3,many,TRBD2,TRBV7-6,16,CASSPTSGGGTDTQYF,TGTGCCAGCAGTCCAACTAGCGGGGGAGGCACAGATACGCAGTATTTT
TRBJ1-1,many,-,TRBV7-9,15,CASSLALGHNTEAFF,TGTGCCAGCAGCTTAGCGCTGGGACACAACACTGAAGCTTTCTTT
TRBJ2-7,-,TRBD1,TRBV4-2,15,CASSQDMDRGYEQYF,TGTGCCAGCAGCCAAGATATGGACAGGGGCTACGAGCAGTACTTC
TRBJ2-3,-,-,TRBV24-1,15,CATSQPGRGTDTQYF,TGTGCCACCAGCCAGCCGGGACGGGGCACAGATACGCAGTATTTT
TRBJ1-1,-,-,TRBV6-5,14,CASSVTGRRTEAFF,TGTGCCAGCAGTGTCACAGGGAGGCGGACTGAAGCTTTCTTT
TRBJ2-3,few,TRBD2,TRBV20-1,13,CSARRGYTDTQYF,TGCAGTGCTAGGCGGGGGTACACAGATACGCAGTATTTT
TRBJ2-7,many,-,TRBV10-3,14,CAISEQTDVYEQYF,TGTGCCATCAGTGAACAGACTGATGTCTACGAGCAGTACTTC
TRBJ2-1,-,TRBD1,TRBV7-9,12,CASSLGQMSEFF,TGTGCCAGCAGCCTGGGACAGATGAGTGAGTTCTTC
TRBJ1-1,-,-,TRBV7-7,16,CASSLVLQGLYTEAFF,TGTGCTAGCAGCTTAGTTCTCCAGGGGCTGTACACTGAAGCTTTCTTT
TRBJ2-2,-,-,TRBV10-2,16,CASSAGPYLDTGELFF,TGCGCCAGCAGTGCCGGGCCCTACCTGGACACCGGGGAGCTGTTTTTT
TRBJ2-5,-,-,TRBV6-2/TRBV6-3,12,CASSSLEGTQYF,TGTGCCAGCAGTTCCCTTGAGGGGACCCAGTACTTC
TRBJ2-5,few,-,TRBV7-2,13,CASSPGRVETQYF,TGTGCCAGCAGCCCAGGGCGGGTAGAGACCCAGTACTTC
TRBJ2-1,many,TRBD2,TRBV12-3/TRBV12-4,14,CASSPRTRYNEQFF,TGTGCCAGCAGTCCCAGGACTAGGTACAATGAGCAGTTCTTC
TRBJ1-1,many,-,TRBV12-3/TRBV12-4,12,CASSLRAEEAFF,TGTGCCAGCAGTTTACGAGCAGAAGAAGCTTTCTTT
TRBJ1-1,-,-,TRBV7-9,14,CASSPQAGFTEAFF,TGTGCCAGCAGCCCCCAGGCGGGCTTCACTGAAGCTTTCTTT
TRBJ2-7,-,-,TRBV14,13,CASSRRTTYEQYF,TGTGCCAGCAGCCGAAGGACAACCTACGAGCAGTACTTC
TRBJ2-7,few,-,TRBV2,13,CASSAVSSYEQYF,TGTGCCAGCAGCGCCGTGTCCTCCTACGAGCAGTACTTC
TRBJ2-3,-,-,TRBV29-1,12,CSAGGVGDTQYF,TGCAGCGCCGGAGGGGTCGGAGATACGCAGTATTTT
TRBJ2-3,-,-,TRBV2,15,CASSDGKGVADTQYF,TGTGCCAGCAGTGATGGCAAGGGGGTCGCAGATACGCAGTATTTT
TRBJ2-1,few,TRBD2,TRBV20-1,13,CSAQAGGVNEQFF,TGCAGTGCTCAAGCGGGGGGTGTTAATGAGCAGTTCTTC
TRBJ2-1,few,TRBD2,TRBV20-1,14,CSGNGLAGTIEQFF,TGCAGTGGGAATGGACTAGCGGGAACAATTGAGCAGTTCTTC
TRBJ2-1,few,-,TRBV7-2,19,CASSLGGPIILSSYNEQFF,TGTGCCAGCAGCTTGGGGGGGCCAATAATACTCAGCTCCTACAATGAGCAGTTCTTC
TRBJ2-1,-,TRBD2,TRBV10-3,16,CAISTSGGALYNEQSF,TGTGCCATCTCGACTAGCGGGGGGGCCTTATACAATGAGCAGTCCTTC
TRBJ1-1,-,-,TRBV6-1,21,CASSEQIRFEMESRLNTEAFF,TGTGCCAGCAGTGAACAGATTAGATTTGAGATGGAATCCCGACTGAACACTGAAGCTTTCTTT
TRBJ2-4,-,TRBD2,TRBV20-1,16,CSARDLRGGTKNIQYF,TGCAGTGCTAGAGATTTGCGGGGGGGCACCAAAAACATTCAGTACTTC
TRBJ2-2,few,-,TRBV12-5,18,CASGAGTMGVRVRRELFF,TGTGCTAGTGGTGCCGGTACGATGGGGGTTCGGGTCCGGCGGGAGCTGTTTTTT
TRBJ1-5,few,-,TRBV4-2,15,CASDPGGGVNQPQHF,TGTGCCAGCGACCCAGGCGGAGGAGTCAATCAGCCCCAGCATTTT
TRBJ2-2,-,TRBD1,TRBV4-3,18,CASSRRQGAGKNTGELFF,TGCGCCAGCAGCCGGAGGCAGGGGGCGGGAAAAAACACCGGGGAGCTGTTTTTT
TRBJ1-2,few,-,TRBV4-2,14,CASSQGTSNYGYTF,TGTGCCAGCAGCCAAGGGACCTCTAACTATGGCTACACCTTC
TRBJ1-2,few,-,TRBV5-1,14,CASSLGVTGVGYTF,TGCGCCAGCAGCTTGGGGGTAACAGGCGTCGGCTACACCTTC
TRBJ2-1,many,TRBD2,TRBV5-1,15,CASSSIAGSYNEQFF,TGCGCCAGCAGCTCAATAGCGGGCTCCTACAATGAGCAGTTCTTC
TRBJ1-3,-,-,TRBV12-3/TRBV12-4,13,CASSIDSGNTIYF,TGTGCCAGCAGCATTGATTCTGGAAACACCATATATTTT
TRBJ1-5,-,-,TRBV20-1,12,CSAKSGNQPQHF,TGCAGTGCTAAGAGTGGGAATCAGCCCCAGCATTTT
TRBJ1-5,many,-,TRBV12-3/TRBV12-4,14,CASSSGGGFQPQHF,TGTGCCAGCAGTTCAGGAGGGGGGTTTCAGCCCCAGCATTTT
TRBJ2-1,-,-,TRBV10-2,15,CASSESSGVGYEQFF,TGCGCCAGCAGTGAGTCGTCGGGGGTGGGGTATGAGCAGTTCTTC
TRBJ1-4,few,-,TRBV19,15,CASSTPRGAAEKLFF,TGTGCCAGTAGTACCCCTCGGGGGGCCGCTGAAAAACTGTTTTTT
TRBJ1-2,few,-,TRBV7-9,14,CASSLVVHVGGYTF,TGTGCCAGCAGCTTAGTAGTCCACGTCGGCGGCTACACCTTC
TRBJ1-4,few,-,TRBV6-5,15,CASSYSQGAGEKLFF,TGTGCCAGCAGTTACTCTCAGGGAGCGGGTGAAAAACTGTTTTTT
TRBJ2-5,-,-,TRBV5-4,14,CASSLDQGTETQYF,TGTGCCAGCAGCTTGGATCAGGGGACGGAGACCCAGTACTTC
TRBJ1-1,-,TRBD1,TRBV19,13,CASRLQGTAEAFF,TGTGCCAGTAGATTACAGGGGACCGCTGAAGCTTTCTTT
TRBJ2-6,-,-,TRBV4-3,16,CASSQVTRRGANVLTF,TGCGCCAGCAGCCAAGTTACCAGGCGGGGGGCCAACGTCCTGACTTTC
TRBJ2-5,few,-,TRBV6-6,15,CASSYSSGAAETQYF,TGTGCCAGCAGTTACTCGAGCGGTGCGGCAGAGACCCAGTACTTC
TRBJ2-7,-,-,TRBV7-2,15,CASSLLTGIIYEQYF,TGTGCCAGCAGCTTGTTGACAGGTATTATATACGAGCAGTACTTC
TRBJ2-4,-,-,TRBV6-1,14,CASSDPPAKNIQYF,TGTGCCAGCAGTGATCCCCCAGCCAAAAACATTCAGTACTTC
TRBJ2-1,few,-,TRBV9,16,CASSVTGQDPYNEQFF,TGTGCCAGCAGCGTAACCGGACAAGACCCCTACAATGAGCAGTTCTTC
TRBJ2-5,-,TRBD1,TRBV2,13,CASTGQGVRKTYF,TGTGCCAGCACCGGACAGGGAGTTCGTAAAACGTACTTC
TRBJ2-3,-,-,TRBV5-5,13,CASSLGPDDTQYF,TGTGCCAGCAGCTTAGGACCCGATGATACGCAGTATTTT
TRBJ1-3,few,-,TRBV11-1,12,CASDCLFRILYF,TGTGCCAGCGACTGCCTATTTCGGATCCTATATTTT
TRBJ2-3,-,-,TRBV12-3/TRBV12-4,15,CASKPGLAPRDTQYF,TGTGCCAGCAAACCAGGACTGGCACCACGGGATACGCAGTATTTT
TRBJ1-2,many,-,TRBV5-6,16,CASSLALGRTNYGYTF,TGTGCCAGCAGCTTGGCTCTAGGACGGACGAACTATGGCTACACCTTC
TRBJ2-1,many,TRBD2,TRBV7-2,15,CASSFSGGGPREQFF,TGTGCCAGCAGCTTTAGCGGGGGGGGCCCACGGGAGCAGTTCTTC
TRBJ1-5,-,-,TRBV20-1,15,CSARASSVGGQPQHF,TGCAGTGCCCGGGCCTCCTCAGTGGGTGGCCAGCCCCAGCATTTT
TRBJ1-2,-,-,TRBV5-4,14,CASSLDRTGYGYTF,TGTGCCAGCAGCTTGGATCGGACGGGCTATGGCTACACCTTC
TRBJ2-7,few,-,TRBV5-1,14,CASSSGDTPYEQYF,TGCGCCAGCAGCTCGGGGGACACCCCCTACGAGCAGTACTTC
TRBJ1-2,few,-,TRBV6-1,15,CASSEIGTAAEGYTF,TGTGCCAGCAGTGAAATAGGGACGGCAGCGGAGGGCTACACCTTC
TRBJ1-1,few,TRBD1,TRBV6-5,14,CASSYNQGGTEAFF,TGTGCCAGCAGTTATAACCAGGGGGGGACTGAAGCTTTCTTT
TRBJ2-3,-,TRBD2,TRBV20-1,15,CSAPLSSGAPDTQYF,TGCAGTGCTCCGTTGTCTAGCGGGGCCCCAGATACGCAGTATTTT